These 15 T cell receptor beta chains were all obtained from the same sample, sequenced in a study of CD8+CD57+ T cells in acquired aplastic anemia. Using genomic DNA as the template, TCR beta VDJ and CDR3 profiling was carried out. TCRdb reprocessed the reads via MiXCR and lists one record per CDR3 protein. The data hold 200,000 or so distinct CDR3 sequences, with around 65% observed a single time. Material for sequencing was sorted CD4+, CD8+, or CD8+CD57+ T cells (not recorded which) from PBMCs. The receptors were sampled from a human donor with severe aplastic anemia or a healthy control (not recorded which).

This chain connects TRBV9 to TRBJ2-1; D gene uncertain. CDR3 length: 13 residues. CDR1 is SGDLS, CDR2 YYNGEE, per germline. Deletions cut 0 bases from V and 7 bases from J, with 8 bases between. The CDR3 sequence: CASSVDWENEQFF. CDR3 DNA sequence: TGTGCCAGCAGCGTAGACTGGGAAAATGAGCAGTTCTTC.

The table lists this clonotype with many counts. The chain employs TRBV20-1 and TRBJ1-5; no clear D. Germline V lookup: CDR1 DFQATT, CDR2 SNEGSKA (reference sequence). CDR3 length: 15 amino acids. The V end lost 0 bases, the J end lost 4 bases, and 13 bases lay between the germline ends. The CDR3 is CSARDPVAENQPQHF. In DNA, the CDR3 is TGCAGTGCTAGAGACCCGGTGGCTGAGAATCAGCCCCAGCATTTT.

The table lists this clonotype with many counts. CDR3 loop: CRTGADLNTEAFF. CDR3 DNA sequence: TGCAGAACGGGGGCGGACCTGAACACTGAAGCTTTCTTT. The chain has TRBV20-1 and TRBJ1-1, with D possibly matching TRBD1 (6 bases). The CDR3 loop spans 13 amino acids. Germline lookup yields CDR1 DFQATT and CDR2 SNEGSKA (reference sequence).

This clonotype has at least ten counts. V usage is TRBV6-6 and J usage is TRBJ1-1; no clear D. Trimming stripped 6 bases from V and 0 bases from J, with 11 bases between. Germline lookup yields CDR1 MNHNY and CDR2 SVGAGI (reference sequence). The CDR3 spans 14 residues. CDR3 amino acids: CASSYLGLNTEAFF. The CDR3 bases are TGTGCCAGCAGCTACCTCGGGCTGAACACTGAAGCTTTCTTT.

A single count supports this clonotype. The chain is built from TRBV9 and TRBJ2-1; TRBD2 matches at 10 bases. J gave up 4 bases and V 7 bases, and 8 bases lay outside the gene matches. Germline V gene sequence: CDR1 SGDLS, CDR2 YYNGEE. There are 15 residues in the CDR3. The CDR3 loop reads CASSPEREGYNEQFF. The CDR3 DNA sequence: TGTGCCAGCTCTCCCGAGCGGGAGGGTTACAATGAGCAGTTCTTC.

This clonotype was recorded many times. V and J are TRBV14 and TRBJ2-7; either TRBD1 or TRBD2 may supply D (5 bases each). Germline V CDR1 and CDR2: SGHDN, FVKESK. Trimming removed 2 bases at V and 6 bases at J, with 11 bases between. The CDR3 sequence is 13 residues long. The chain's CDR3 is CASSQSLGTEQYF. The CDR3 DNA is TGTGCCAGCAGCCAATCTCTGGGGACCGAGCAGTACTTC.

The J gene is TRBJ2-5, the V gene TRBV19; D is perhaps TRBD2 (7 bases). V lost 7 bases and J 2 bases, leaving 32 bases between the germline ends. This CDR3 spans 20 amino acids. The V gene's germline CDR1 is LNHDA and CDR2 SQIVND (reference sequence). CDR3 sequence: CASTPRRVGRGLPNQETQYF. CDR3 DNA sequence: TGTGCCAGTACCCCCAGAAGGGTCGGCAGGGGACTACCTAATCAAGAGACCCAGTACTTC.

This clonotype was observed a handful of times. The rearrangement links TRBV19 to TRBJ1-2; D call uncertain. The CDR3 is 11 amino acids. CDR1 is LNHDA, CDR2 SQIVND, per germline (reference sequence). Trimming stripped 5 bases from V and 2 bases from J, with 3 bases between. In DNA, the CDR3 is TGTGCCAGTAGTGAGAACTATGGCTACACCTTC. Its translation is CASSENYGYTF.

In this sample, this clonotype turned up many times. The J gene is TRBJ2-7, the V gene TRBV7-9; D is unclear. Germline V CDR1 and CDR2: SEHNR, FQNEAQ (reference sequence). Trimming shortened V by 1 base and J by 11 bases, and 9 bases separated the two germline ends. The CDR3 length is 11 residues. Written as DNA, the CDR3 is TGTGCCAGCAGCTTAGGGCCGAGCGAGTACTTC. It specifies CASSLGPSEYF.

The gene calls are TRBV5-1 and TRBJ2-1; 7 bases align to TRBD2. The V gene end was trimmed by 5 bases and the J gene end by 8 bases; junction bases not matched to a gene: 1. The CDR3 is 11 residues long. Germline V CDR1 and CDR2: SGHRS, YFSETQ. This CDR3 reads CASRGRDEQFF. DNA of the CDR3: TGCGCCAGCAGGGGGAGGGATGAGCAGTTCTTC.

This clonotype turned up a few times. Here the CDR3 reads CSAPPSREAYEQYF. The CDR3 nucleotides are TGCAGTGCTCCTCCGTCCCGGGAGGCCTACGAGCAGTACTTC. The V and J genes are TRBV20-1 and TRBJ2-7; 7 bases agree with TRBD2. Germline V gene lookup returns CDR1 DFQATT and CDR2 SNEGSKA (reference sequence). V shed 5 bases, J shed 2 bases, and the junction held 9 bases outside the gene matches. The CDR3 is made up of 14 amino acids.

The chain is built from TRBV15 and TRBJ2-7; D unresolved. This CDR3 contains 12 residues. The germline V gene encodes CDR1 LNHNV and CDR2 YYDKDF (reference sequence). V lost 3 bases and J lost 4, with 7 bases in between. CDR3 amino acids: CATSSLPYEQYF. The CDR3 nucleotides are TGTGCCACCAGCAGTTTACCGTACGAGCAGTACTTC.

This clonotype showed up just once. This chain joins TRBV20-1 and TRBJ2-5; 11 bases line up with TRBD2. Looked up from germline, CDR1 is DFQATT and CDR2 is SNEGSKA (reference sequence). The V segment lost 3 bases and the J segment 4 bases; nucleotides outside the gene matches: 7. This CDR3 comprises 15 residues. The CDR3 sequence: CSARLAGGWVETQYF. The CDR3 DNA follows: TGCAGTGCTAGGCTAGCGGGGGGCTGGGTAGAGACCCAGTACTTC.

The rearrangement links TRBV6-2 or TRBV6-3 to TRBJ2-7; D is ambiguous. CDR3 length: 14 amino acids. Germline loops: CDR1 MNHEY, CDR2 SVGEGT. The V and J ends lost 2 bases and 6 bases respectively, with 14 bases between them. DNA for the CDR3: TGTGCCAGCAGTTACACTGGCTCCCCCGGCGAGCAGTACTTC. Residues: CASSYTGSPGEQYF.

The genes are TRBV10-3 and TRBJ1-1, with 7 bases aligning to TRBD1. V trimming: 7 bases; J trimming: 2 bases; junction bases outside the gene matches: 7. Germline V gives CDR1 ENHRY, CDR2 SYGVKD. There are 14 residues in the CDR3. CDR3 nucleotides: TGTGCCATCAATCCGACAGGGAGCAACACTGAAGCTTTCTTT. Translation gives CAINPTGSNTEAFF.